This T cell receptor beta chain derives from a study of blood T cell repertoires in COVID-19. The overall study: PBMCs, B-cell-depleted T cells, or T cells were the source of the cDNA or gDNA that made up the material.

Authors' data handling: Amplification of reference gene primers provided the estimated nucleated cell counts. Sequencing used immunoSEQ multiplex PCR; TCRdb keeps in-frame clones, though not all of them. The V and J calls and clone size come from that table; D and trimming were worked out from the DNA. The repertoire includes 150,000 to 200,000 clones, more than 65% of them detected once, and 8% to 13% sits in the top ten. V was cut by 9 bases and J by 3 bases, with 9 bases left in between. The CDR3 length is 12 residues. From germline, CDR1 is KGHDR and CDR2 SFDVKD. Participant age was roughly 18 to 89 years, and participants resided in fewer than 30 US areas. Which cohort a participant joined came from the clinical history participants gave.

The chain uses TRBV24-1 and TRBJ2-3; D is ambiguous. This sequence was found in a man aged 45-65 years who had recovered from COVID-19. Material for sequencing was PBMCs or T cells enriched from blood (not recorded which). The CDR3 region is CATQASTDTQYF. The CDR3 DNA sequence: TGTGCCACCCAGGCTTCAACAGATACGCAGTATTTT.